Below, 3 T cell receptor beta chains from the same sample are listed, as sequenced in a study of blood T cell repertoires in COVID-19. Clones were sequenced by immunoSEQ multiplex PCR, and TCRdb holds only the in-frame ones, with some missing. Of 180,000 or so clones in the sample, 86% were seen once. The sample comprised peripheral blood. These receptors came from a man aged 55-75 years with acute or convalescent COVID-19.

This clone was detected a few times. The chain has TRBV3-1 (or the pseudogene TRBV3-2) and TRBJ2-1; D is undetermined. The CDR3 contains 13 residues. V shed 1 base and J shed 9 bases, with 10 bases lying between them. Germline values: CDR1 LGHDT, CDR2 YNNKEL (reference sequence). CDR3 residues: CASSQARFIEQFF. CDR3 nucleotide sequence: TGTGCCAGCAGCCAAGCTCGGTTTATTGAGCAGTTCTTC.

V gene TRBV6-5 combines with J gene TRBJ1-2; D not resolved. CDR3 length: 13 residues. CDR1 MNHEY and CDR2 SVGAGI come from the germline V gene. The V gene lost 3 bases and the J gene lost 4 bases, with 9 bases spanning the gap. The CDR3 DNA reads as TGTGCCAGCAGTTATGAACAGACCTATGGCTACACCTTC. It translates to CASSYEQTYGYTF.

This rearrangement joins TRBV28 to TRBJ2-6; D possibly corresponds to TRBD1 (5 bases). Trimming shortened V by 5 bases and J by 0 bases, and 14 bases separated the two germline ends. This CDR3 is built from 17 residues. Looked up from germline, CDR1 is MDHEN and CDR2 is SYDVKM. CDR3 nucleotide sequence: TGTGCCAGCAGTGACTGGGGCGGCTCCTCTGGGGCCAACGTCCTGACTTTC. Translation gives CASSDWGGSSGANVLTF.